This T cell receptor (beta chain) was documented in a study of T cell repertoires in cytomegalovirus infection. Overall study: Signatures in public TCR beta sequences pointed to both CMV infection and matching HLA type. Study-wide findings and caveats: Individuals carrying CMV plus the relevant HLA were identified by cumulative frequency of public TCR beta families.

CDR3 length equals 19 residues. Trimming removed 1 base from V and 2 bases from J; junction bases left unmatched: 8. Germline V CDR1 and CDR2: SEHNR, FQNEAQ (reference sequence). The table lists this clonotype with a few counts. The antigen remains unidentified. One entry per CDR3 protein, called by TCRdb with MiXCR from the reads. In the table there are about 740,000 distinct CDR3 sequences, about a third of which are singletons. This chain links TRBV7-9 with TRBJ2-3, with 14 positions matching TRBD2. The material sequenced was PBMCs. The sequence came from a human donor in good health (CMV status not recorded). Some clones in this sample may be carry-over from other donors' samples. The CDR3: CASSLGLAGGPRTTDTQYF. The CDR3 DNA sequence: TGTGCCAGCAGCTTAGGACTAGCGGGAGGGCCGAGGACCACAGATACGCAGTATTTT.